Listed below are T cell receptor beta chains from one sample, sequenced in a study of OX40 agonist ivuxolimab in advanced cancers. Profiled with immunoSEQ multiplex PCR; TCRdb holds only in-frame clones, not every one. The table lists roughly 90,000 clones, 85% to 95% of them singletons, with over 2% in the top ten. The sequencing used CD4+ or CD8+ T cells sorted from blood, collected in a trial of the OX40 agonist ivuxolimab. These receptors were collected from an adult with an advanced solid tumor such as melanoma, head and neck, liver or kidney cancer. CDR3s include the opening cysteine and the closing phenylalanine or tryptophan. A D gene is named only where the DNA matches it firmly. Size is omitted from some rows. Given values are once, few, many or a class for expanded clones.

j_call,d_call,v_call,clone_size,cdr3_aa,cdr3_nt
TRBJ2-6,NA,TRBV27,NA,CASSLAAGANVLTF,TGTGCCAGCAGTTTAGCTGCTGGGGCCAACGTCCTGACTTTC
TRBJ2-7,NA,TRBV13,once,CASSGEQTIHGQYF,TGTGCCAGCAGCGGAGAGCAGACCATTCACGGGCAGTACTTC
TRBJ2-4,NA,TRBV5-1,NA,CASSSQGGENIQYF,TGCGCCAGCAGCAGTCAGGGGGGCGAAAACATTCAGTACTTC
TRBJ1-5,TRBD1,TRBV30,NA,CAWNEPGQGNQPQHF,TGTGCCTGGAATGAACCGGGACAGGGGAATCAGCCCCAGCATTTT
TRBJ1-2,NA,TRBV19,NA,CASLPDVQGIYGYTF,TGTGCCAGCCTCCCTGATGTGCAGGGAATTTATGGCTACACCTTC
TRBJ2-4,NA,TRBV19,NA,CASSALSRGQNIQYF,TGTGCCAGTAGTGCTCTTTCGAGGGGTCAAAACATTCAGTACTTC
TRBJ1-1,TRBD1,TRBV29-1,NA,CSVEPGQGPEAFF,TGCAGCGTTGAACCGGGACAGGGGCCTGAAGCTTTCTTT
TRBJ2-1,TRBD2,TRBV9,NA,CASSVASAGVRDEQFF,TGTGCCAGCAGCGTAGCTTCAGCGGGAGTGCGGGATGAGCAGTTCTTC
TRBJ2-3,NA,TRBV29-1,NA,CSVVGEVGTDTQYF,TGCAGCGTTGTTGGGGAGGTTGGCACAGATACGCAGTATTTT
TRBJ1-1,NA,TRBV29-1,NA,CSALTGNTEAFF,TGCAGCGCTTTGACAGGGAACACTGAAGCTTTCTTT
TRBJ2-3,TRBD2,TRBV5-3,NA,CARSLFILGVSHGGSSTDTQYF,TGTGCCAGAAGCTTGTTCATTTTGGGCGTTTCCCACGGGGGGTCGAGCACAGATACGCAGTATTTT
TRBJ2-2,TRBD2,TRBV11-3,NA,CASSPEGGRLADTGELFF,TGTGCCAGCAGCCCAGAGGGAGGGAGACTAGCGGACACCGGGGAGCTGTTTTTT
TRBJ2-1,TRBD2,TRBV9,NA,CASSGLAFREQFF,TGTGCCAGCAGTGGACTAGCGTTTCGTGAGCAGTTCTTC
TRBJ2-7,NA,TRBV7-2,NA,CASSLVSGPNQYF,TGTGCCAGCAGCTTAGTATCGGGACCCAACCAGTACTTC
TRBJ2-3,TRBD1,TRBV5-6,NA,CASSLEGQGTDTQYF,TGTGCCAGCAGCTTGGAGGGACAGGGTACAGATACGCAGTATTTT
TRBJ2-7,NA,TRBV10-2,NA,CASSEPRTALYEQYF,TGCGCCAGCAGTGAGCCAAGGACTGCACTATACGAGCAGTACTTC
TRBJ2-4,NA,TRBV19,NA,CASSTDIQGRDIQYF,TGTGCCAGTAGTACCGACATACAGGGTCGGGACATTCAGTACTTC
TRBJ1-4,NA,TRBV4-1,NA,CASSQDSEKLFF,TGCGCCAGCAGCCAAGATAGTGAAAAACTGTTTTTT
TRBJ1-2,NA,TRBV29-1,NA,CSVEGQDGPISYGYTF,TGCAGCGTTGAAGGGCAGGACGGGCCCATCAGCTATGGCTACACCTTC
TRBJ1-1,NA,TRBV6-5,NA,CASSYRGLNTEAFF,TGTGCCAGCAGTTACCGGGGACTGAACACTGAAGCTTTCTTT
TRBJ2-5,NA,TRBV29-1,NA,CSVEDRAYQETQYF,TGCAGCGTTGAAGATAGGGCATACCAAGAGACCCAGTACTTC
TRBJ2-1,TRBD2,TRBV6-5,NA,CASSPFVGGNEQFF,TGTGCCAGCAGCCCCTTCGTCGGGGGGAATGAGCAGTTCTTC
TRBJ2-7,NA,TRBV6-4,NA,CASSGILNYEQYF,TGTGCCAGCAGTGGGATATTAAATTACGAGCAGTACTTC
TRBJ2-7,NA,TRBV12-5,NA,CASGLYRREQYF,TGTGCTAGTGGTTTGTACCGTAGGGAGCAGTACTTC
TRBJ2-7,NA,TRBV28,NA,CASSFIGLEYF,TGTGCCAGCAGTTTTATCGGCCTTGAGTACTTC
TRBJ2-1,TRBD2,TRBV2,NA,CASSTSGGDNEQFF,TGTGCCAGCAGTACTAGCGGGGGAGACAATGAGCAGTTCTTC
TRBJ2-7,TRBD2,TRBV19,NA,CASTTGGGAYEQYF,TGTGCCAGTACCACGGGCGGGGGGGCCTACGAGCAGTACTTC
TRBJ1-5,TRBD1,TRBV19,few,CASYARSNRGTIQPQHF,TGTGCCAGTTACGCTCGTTCAAACAGGGGCACTATTCAGCCCCAGCATTTT